This entry is about one T cell receptor (beta chain). This clone was observed a few times. What antigen it recognizes has not been identified. The sample holds no much larger clone one base away, and base qualities are not on file. In total, approximately 610 healthy bone marrow donors made up the cohort. All cohort members were sampled while nominally healthy, although unrecorded immune exposures were likely present. The donor tested CMV seropositive, placing the donor among the 289 seropositive members of the cohort. Every donor gave a peripheral blood sample, and the peripheral blood mononuclear cells from that sample were used for TCR beta sequencing. Genomic DNA extraction from the blood cell samples was performed with the Qiagen DNeasy Blood Extraction Kit. These data belong to a study of cytomegalovirus exposure and HLA in healthy donors (dated by TCRdb to about 2017). Some background on the complete study: An earlier analysis of roughly 610 of the donors reported around 280 Gb of sequence data and 90 million to 120 million unique TCR beta sequences obtained from approximately 180 million T cells. Among approximately 370 genotyped donors of the cohort, an average of approximately 200,000 unique TCR beta nucleotide sequences was sequenced per donor, of which about 18% were non-productive. The study aimed to test whether signatures of past pathogen exposure could be identified by cataloging public T cell receptors. Donor age, sex, ethnicity and CMV serostatus were compiled alongside the repertoire data. An early release that covered roughly 600 HLA-typed donors contained 300 to 350 gigabases of sequencing data and roughly 84 million unique TCR sequences. In addition to the first cohort of 666 subjects, a separate validation cohort of 100 to 150 different subjects was used. To study patterns of TCR occurrence, a later analysis re-analyzed previously published TCR beta repertoires from around 670 donors and added high-resolution HLA genotyping. The genetic ancestry cluster associated with self-reported Caucasian donors included 81% of the 398 genotyped donors. The study combined high-throughput TCR immunosequencing, statistical association of individual TCRs with disease status, and machine learning to predict cytomegalovirus infection status. Typing coverage differed by locus: A, B, C, DRB1 and DQB1 were typed in roughly 629-630 donors, DQA1 in 522, DPA1 in approximately 600, and DPB1 in roughly 470. HLA typing included class I and class II loci at four-digit resolution. Several DR-DQ haplotypes were handled as single units for association and clustering, since linkage in the cohort was strong. To decide whether each TCR beta V gene segment behaved as functional or pseudogenic, an earlier analysis of fewer than 750 of the donors relied on high-throughput TCR beta sequencing. In the later analysis, no new phenotypic data were used to find candidate immune exposures; instead, reliance was placed on TCR beta sequences and their occurrence across donors. In a later genetic analysis, genome-wide SNP genotypes for about 55% of the roughly 700 donors were used, and that subset was treated as a discovery cohort. The study used immunosequencing to profile the T cell repertoires of 600 to 850 subjects and linked those repertoires to cytomegalovirus serostatus. All discovery cohort repertoires had been generated using a single sequencing platform. General conclusions and limits of the study: V-gene and J-gene trimming of TCR beta chains was associated with a missense DCLRE1C variant in a later genetic analysis, and the association was replicated in an independent cohort. The study gave a list of about 160 TCR beta chains associated with cytomegalovirus. Specific HLA alleles were associated with about 17,000 TCR beta sequences at a false discovery rate of 0.05 in a later analysis. Cytomegalovirus status was reported to be diagnosed by the classifier with high specificity and sensitivity in both the original and validation cohorts. According to a later analysis, most CMV-associated TCR beta chains appeared to be HLA-restricted, and the HLA associations seemed to be driven largely by CMV exposure. In a later analysis, the rate of TCR association differed among HLA loci, with DRB1 alleles having the most associated TCRs and HLA-C alleles having the fewest. Because some donors lacked HLA typing at each locus, the association tests relied only on the typed subset. The only immune exposure information available for the cohort was CMV serostatus. A further reported finding was that TCR beta sequences accurately predicted the HLA-A and HLA-B alleles for most subjects in the first cohort. Linkage disequilibrium might explain the correlated functional status among segregating V segments, but an unknown experimental factor could not be excluded. The cohort was sequenced for TCR beta chains only, and without alpha or paired-chain data the features that could be detected were limited. Most TCR sequences were observed very rarely across donors, whereas some public TCRs were present in many individuals. A later analysis reported that several top co-occurrence clusters appeared linked to parvovirus B19, influenza, CMV and Epstein-Barr virus. The presence/absence analyses assumed that sequencing depth was roughly uniform across donors, and that assumption may not be true. The sequencing pipeline was judged likely to have produced a cluster of highly shared sequence variants as a technical artifact. Because the 87-base-pair reads could not distinguish some IMGT-functional V segments, including TRBV6-2 and TRBV6-3, those segments were excluded. According to the authors, the approach could potentially be generalized to other disease states and immunological phenotypes. A few of the identified cytomegalovirus-associated TCR beta chains were confirmed in vitro to be specific for cytomegalovirus antigens. Over 15 rarely observed V segments, including chromosome 9 orphons, were excluded from the earlier analysis of approximately 600 of the donors because counts were too low. When HLA alleles, especially DR and DQ, strongly co-occurred, TCR associations were difficult to assign to individual alleles. A later analysis found that HLA-associated TCR beta chains were more clonally expanded and had lower generation probabilities than equally common non-associated chains. An earlier analysis of around 500 of the donors showed that most TCR beta V segments appeared in productive rearrangements either about 87% or about 30% of the time, which broadly matched IMGT annotations. According to a later genetic analysis, donors in an Asian-associated ancestry cluster had fewer N-insertions in productive TCRs than the roughly 700-donor mean.

The library was prepared using the immunoSEQ multiplex PCR assay. For the multiplex PCR, a mixture combining 60 forward primers for TCR Vbeta segments and 13 reverse primers for TCR Jbeta segments was used. The CDR3 region of rearranged TCR beta genes was amplified from genomic DNA by a multiplex PCR assay. The amplified TCR beta libraries were sequenced on the Illumina HiSeq System as 87-base-pair reads. The paper's processing steps were these. A later analysis counted approximately 74 million unique TCR beta chains across the 550 to 800 repertoires, and around 12 million of these chains were shared by at least two donors. Raw reads were error-corrected and collapsed into unique sequences by a nearest-neighbor algorithm in which closely related sequences were merged to remove PCR and sequencing errors. To assign V, D and J gene segments, CDR3 sequences were aligned to IMGT reference sequences. Each retained sequence needed at least a six-nucleotide match to both a V gene segment and a J gene segment. Rearrangements were called productive when the CDR3 lacked stop codons and stayed in frame with V and J; all others were non-productive. Following IMGT convention, CDR3 was defined as the stretch from the second conserved V-encoded cysteine up to the conserved J-encoded phenylalanine. In an earlier analysis of 550 to 650 of the donors, sequences lacking an unambiguous match to a single V gene segment were excluded. In an earlier analysis of a few hundred of the donors, V segments were called functional above 56.7% productive rearrangements and were called segregating when the between-donor standard deviation exceeded 5%. To diagnose cytomegalovirus status from the catalog of TCR beta chain sequences, a statistical classification framework was built. A later analysis assigned V and J genes by comparing TCR nucleotide sequences with IMGT/GENE-DB human TR gene sequences. Using the TCRdist pipeline, a later analysis assigned CDR3 sequences along with most-parsimonious VDJ recombination scenarios. In a later analysis, each TCR beta chain was defined by its CDR3 amino acid sequence together with its V-gene family, and reads lacking a unique V-gene family were excluded. As a way to deal with suspected cross-contamination and a sequencing artifact, a later analysis dropped more than 500 nucleotide sequences that were highly shared and had low generation probability. For each public chain, a later analysis derived a clonal expansion index from normalized ranks of inferred template counts within each repertoire. In a later analysis, generation probabilities were computed with a VDJ recombination model fitted to out-of-frame rearrangements, and the resulting probabilities were checked against IGoR. In a later analysis, hypergeometric tests were used to score TCR-TCR, TCR-HLA and TCR-CMV co-occurrence, with a repertoire-size bias correction applied to TCR pairs. False discovery rates were estimated in a later analysis by permuting HLA or CMV assignments 20 times. A later analysis grouped co-occurring TCRs with DBSCAN, adding TCRdist sequence similarity when clustering within HLA-allele-positive subsets. Co-occurrence clustering excluded repertoires with fewer than 30,000 or more than 120,000 public chains, plus five with anomalous nucleotide sharing. In TCRdb, the immuneACCESS table is reduced to in-frame sequences with V and J assigned. These tables do not hold every clone; where another copy was compared, an unresolved V gene accounts for under half, and the others remain unexplained. The V and J calls and clone size are taken from that table; D and trimming were inferred from the DNA. For this sample there are roughly 100,000 clones; 65% to 80% appear just once. The ten top clones hold about a tenth of the sample.

CDR1 SQVTM and CDR2 ANQGSEA are derived from the germline V gene. The CDR3 measures 14 amino acids from cysteine to phenylalanine. Of the read, only the CDR3 DNA is kept; its 42 bases are in frame from base 1. The germline ends are 12 bases apart after V is trimmed by 2 bases and J by 4 bases. Source material: PBMCs. The receptor was isolated from a woman between 18 and 29 years old in good health and CMV-seropositive. The chain is made from TRBV29-1 and TRBJ2-1; the D segment could be TRBD2, given 5 matching bases. The CDR3: CSVERRAPYNEQFF. The nucleotide sequence is TGCAGCGTTGAAAGGCGGGCCCCGTACAATGAGCAGTTCTTC.